The sample holds a few counts of the clone carrying this T cell receptor beta chain. The antigen remains unidentified. It was genomic DNA that served as the template for profiling TCR beta VDJ and CDR3. In TCRdb, the reads were re-called with MiXCR into one record per CDR3 protein. The repertoire includes approximately 200,000 distinct CDR3 sequences, over 60% of them detected once, and about 43% sits in the top ten. The record originates from a study of CD8+CD57+ T cells in acquired aplastic anemia. Study-wide background: DNA per sorted CD4+ or CD8+ sample ranged about 0.2 to 27.4 ug, averaging roughly 3.2 ug. Findings and limits, study-wide: Controls and patients did not differ significantly in CD8+ Simpson's diversity. There were 25 to 35 CD8+ CDR3 sequences that occurred in both patients and controls.

From germline, CDR1 is SEHNR and CDR2 FQNEAQ (reference sequence). This CDR3 comprises 11 residues. V was pared by 1 base and J by 7 bases, with 4 bases between. The chain combines TRBV7-9 with TRBJ1-1; D uncertain. Sequencing was carried out using sorted CD4+, CD8+, or CD8+CD57+ T cells (not recorded which) from PBMCs. The receptor was derived from a human donor with severe aplastic anemia or a healthy control (not recorded which). The CDR3 DNA is TGTGCCAGCAGCTTAGATGTTGAAGCTTTCTTT. Translation gives CASSLDVEAFF.